This TCR beta chain is from a study of T cells in Graves' hyperthyroidism and ophthalmopathy. Study-wide background: At initial diagnosis, before any treatment had begun, peripheral blood was obtained. Study outcomes and limitations: Researchers report that a 13 V-J model separated ophthalmopathy from stable hyperthyroidism.

The CDR3 regions of TCR beta were amplified from RNA transcripts. A set of HTBI primers served as the primers for a first-round RT-PCR of the TCR CDR3. TCRdb re-called the multiplex PCR reads with MiXCR, one entry per CDR3 protein. The top ten clones hold 14% of a sample with about 510,000 distinct CDR3 sequences, 14% of them seen once. CDR1 MNHEY and CDR2 SMNVEV come from the germline V gene (reference sequence). The junction had 10 bases not matched to a gene; V was cut back by 4 bases and J by 5 bases. There are 16 residues in the CDR3. This clonotype appeared a few times. Its target is not known. Uncontrolled infection, other autoimmune disease, pregnancy or lactation led to exclusion.

The chain employs TRBV27 and TRBJ2-1; 8 nucleotides agree with TRBD2. The sample was blood. This clonotype was sampled from a woman between 40 and 55 years old with Graves' hyperthyroidism. The chain's CDR3 is CASSWEAGVPNNEQFF. DNA for the CDR3: TGTGCCAGCAGTTGGGAAGCGGGAGTACCGAACAATGAGCAGTTCTTC.